Listed below are T cell receptor beta chains from one sample, sequenced in a study of blood T cell repertoires in COVID-19. TCRdb's copy holds only in-frame clones and misses some; the assay was immunoSEQ multiplex PCR. Of approximately 470,000 clones listed, approximately 86% were seen once; the top ten hold about 0.7%. The material sequenced was PBMCs or T cells enriched from blood (not recorded which). The receptors derive from a woman under 30 who had recovered from COVID-19. Each CDR3 is given with its conserved first and last residue. A D gene is named only where the DNA matches it firmly. Only some rows state a clone size, as once, few, many or a class for expanded clones.

j_call | d_call | clone_size | v_call | cdr3_aa | cdr3_nt
TRBJ2-3 | NA | NA | TRBV4-1 | CASSQDRGSMGTDTQYF | TGCGCCAGCAGCCAAGATAGGGGGAGTATGGGCACAGATACGCAGTATTTT
TRBJ2-5 | TRBD1 | NA | TRBV5-1 | CASSLTHRGQETQYF | TGCGCCAGCAGCTTGACCCACAGGGGGCAGGAGACCCAGTACTTC
TRBJ1-1 | TRBD1 | NA | TRBV2 | CASSKRYSGTVNTEAFF | TGTGCCAGCAGTAAACGATACTCCGGGACAGTGAACACTGAAGCTTTCTTT
TRBJ1-2 | NA | NA | TRBV6-5 | CASSYTGYGYTF | TGTGCCAGCAGTTATACAGGGTATGGCTACACCTTC
TRBJ1-4 | NA | NA | TRBV19 | CASSTFLAGEKLFF | TGTGCCAGTAGTACTTTCCTGGCTGGCGAAAAACTGTTTTTT
TRBJ1-2 | NA | NA | TRBV30 | CAWRFPGKGYTF | TGTGCCTGGCGGTTCCCAGGGAAAGGCTACACCTTC
TRBJ2-5 | NA | once | TRBV6-1 | CASSEFRQETQYF | TGTGCCAGCAGTGAGTTCAGACAAGAGACCCAGTACTTC
TRBJ1-2 | TRBD1 | NA | TRBV5-4 | CASSPRDRDFFGYTF | TGTGCCAGCAGCCCCCGGGACAGGGACTTCTTTGGCTACACCTTC
TRBJ1-1 | NA | NA | TRBV7-9 | CASSRQENTEAFF | TGTGCCAGCAGCAGACAGGAGAACACTGAAGCTTTCTTT
TRBJ2-1 | NA | NA | TRBV7-2 | CASSHPYNEQFF | TGTGCCAGCAGTCATCCCTACAATGAGCAGTTCTTC
TRBJ2-1 | NA | NA | TRBV7-9 | CASSLGLAADEQFF | TGTGCCAGCAGCTTAGGTCTGGCGGCGGATGAGCAGTTCTTC
TRBJ1-1 | NA | NA | TRBV24-1 | CATTSQGSTEAFF | TGTGCCACCACCAGTCAAGGGAGCACTGAAGCTTTCTTT
TRBJ1-4 | TRBD1 | few | TRBV2 | CASTRSGQGSGKLFF | TGTGCCAGCACAAGGAGCGGACAGGGGAGTGGAAAACTGTTTTTT
TRBJ1-6 | NA | NA | TRBV10-2 | CASGAGSNAPLHF | TGCGCCAGCGGTGCCGGTTCGAATGCCCCCCTCCACTTT
TRBJ2-3 | NA | NA | TRBV6-5 | CASSYQGGDTQYF | TGTGCCAGCAGTTACCAGGGTGGGGATACGCAGTATTTT
TRBJ2-7 | NA | once | TRBV4-1 | CASSQAGSTYEQYF | TGCGCCAGCAGCCAAGCAGGGTCAACCTACGAGCAGTACTTC
TRBJ1-1 | TRBD1 | NA | TRBV10-3 | CAADRGANTEAFF | TGTGCCGCCGACAGGGGAGCGAACACTGAAGCTTTCTTT
TRBJ1-2 | NA | NA | TRBV4-1 | CASSHPSRADYGYTF | TGCGCCAGCAGCCACCCTTCCCGAGCTGACTATGGCTACACCTTC
TRBJ1-2 | NA | few | TRBV27 | CASSLGREAYGYTF | TGTGCCAGCAGTTTGGGCAGGGAGGCCTATGGCTACACCTTC
TRBJ1-1 | TRBD1 | NA | TRBV29-1 | CSVGGGEGNTEAFF | TGCAGCGTTGGAGGGGGCGAAGGGAACACTGAAGCTTTCTTT
TRBJ1-5 | NA | NA | TRBV5-8 | CASSLERGYQPQHF | TGTGCCAGCAGCTTGGAAAGGGGGTATCAGCCCCAGCATTTT
TRBJ2-3 | TRBD2 | once | TRBV2 | CASSERLAGYTDTQYF | TGTGCCAGCAGTGAAAGGCTAGCGGGGTACACAGATACGCAGTATTTT
TRBJ1-2 | TRBD1 | NA | TRBV30 | CAWSVRDRGNYGYTF | TGTGCCTGGAGTGTAAGGGACAGGGGTAACTATGGCTACACCTTC
TRBJ1-2 | NA | few | TRBV2 | CASSETRQQLYGYTF | TGTGCCAGCAGTGAAACGAGACAACAACTCTATGGCTACACCTTC
TRBJ2-7 | TRBD2 | NA | TRBV3-1/TRBV3-2 | CASSPAQLAGENEQYF | TGTGCCAGCAGCCCGGCTCAATTAGCGGGGGAAAACGAGCAGTACTTC
TRBJ1-2 | NA | NA | TRBV5-5 | CASSLAYGGDYGYTF | TGTGCCAGCAGCTTGGCCTATGGGGGGGACTATGGCTACACCTTC
TRBJ2-3 | TRBD1 | NA | TRBV5-1 | CASSNDRVGTDTQYF | TGCGCCAGCAGCAACGACAGGGTCGGGACAGATACGCAGTATTTT
TRBJ2-3 | TRBD2 | NA | TRBV28 | CASRSGGADTQYF | TGTGCCAGCAGGAGCGGGGGGGCAGATACGCAGTATTTT
TRBJ1-1 | TRBD1 | NA | TRBV6-5 | CASSYFVGQEAFF | TGTGCCAGCAGTTACTTCGTCGGACAGGAGGCTTTCTTT
TRBJ2-1 | TRBD2 | once | TRBV19 | CASSTPQLAGHNEQFF | TGTGCCAGTAGTACGCCCCAACTAGCGGGCCACAATGAGCAGTTCTTC
TRBJ1-2 | NA | NA | TRBV9 | CASSQGNPNYGYTF | TGTGCCAGCAGCCAGGGGAACCCTAACTATGGCTACACCTTC
TRBJ1-2 | NA | NA | TRBV19 | CASSLSGAGRLEGYTF | TGTGCCAGTAGTCTATCCGGTGCTGGCAGACTAGAGGGCTACACCTTC
TRBJ2-1 | NA | NA | TRBV18 | CASSPGGPSSYNEQFF | TGTGCCAGCTCACCAGGAGGGCCTAGCTCCTACAATGAGCAGTTCTTC
TRBJ2-4 | TRBD2 | NA | TRBV6-6 | CASKSREGRAKNIQYF | TGTGCCAGCAAATCAAGGGAGGGGAGAGCCAAAAACATTCAGTACTTC
TRBJ2-3 | TRBD2 | once | TRBV19 | CASLPTSGSTDTQYF | TGTGCCAGCCTGCCAACTAGCGGTAGCACAGATACGCAGTATTTT
TRBJ1-1 | NA | NA | TRBV29-1 | CSVGRTGGRDTEAFF | TGCAGCGTGGGTCGAACCGGGGGGCGTGACACTGAAGCTTTCTTT
TRBJ2-7 | NA | NA | TRBV30 | CAWSRGGAYEQYF | TGTGCCTGGAGTCGAGGCGGGGCCTACGAGCAGTACTTC
TRBJ1-6 | NA | NA | TRBV4-1 | CASTLRGGVESYNSPLHF | TGCGCCAGCACCCTCCGGGGAGGGGTTGAATCCTATAATTCACCCCTCCACTTT
TRBJ1-2 | TRBD1 | once | TRBV7-9 | CASSNPGGTYGYTF | TGTGCCAGCAGCAACCCAGGGGGCACCTATGGCTACACCTTC
TRBJ2-3 | TRBD1 | NA | TRBV7-9 | CASSPWTGGGTDTQYF | TGTGCCAGCAGCCCGTGGACAGGGGGGGGCACAGATACGCAGTATTTT
TRBJ2-1 | TRBD2 | NA | TRBV4-1 | CASSQVSLAGANEQFF | TGCGCCAGCAGCCAAGTTAGCCTAGCGGGGGCCAATGAGCAGTTCTTC
TRBJ1-3 | NA | NA | TRBV7-8 | CASTSESSSGNTIYF | TGTGCCAGCACCTCGGAGTCCAGCTCTGGAAACACCATATATTTT
TRBJ1-6 | TRBD1 | NA | TRBV2 | CASSPGQGIGNSPLHF | TGTGCCAGCAGTCCAGGACAGGGGATTGGTAATTCACCCCTCCACTTT
TRBJ2-2 | NA | NA | TRBV18 | CASSPRQGELFF | TGTGCCAGCTCACCACGGCAAGGGGAGCTGTTTTTT
TRBJ2-1 | NA | NA | TRBV5-4 | CASSYDRNNEQFF | TGTGCCAGCAGCTACGACAGGAACAATGAGCAGTTCTTC
TRBJ1-5 | NA | NA | TRBV6-5 | CASSSLSGGIGQPQHF | TGTGCCAGCAGTTCCTTGAGCGGGGGAATAGGGCAGCCCCAGCATTTT
TRBJ1-2 | TRBD1 | NA | TRBV12-5 | CASGEGQGNYGYTF | TGTGCTAGTGGGGAAGGACAGGGTAACTATGGCTACACCTTC
TRBJ1-1 | NA | NA | TRBV7-9 | CASSLAGANTEAFF | TGTGCCAGCAGCTTAGCAGGGGCGAACACTGAAGCTTTCTTT
TRBJ2-2 | NA | NA | TRBV3-1/TRBV3-2 | CASSPDFTGELFF | TGTGCCAGCAGCCCGGACTTTACCGGGGAGCTGTTTTTT
TRBJ1-1 | NA | NA | TRBV12-3/TRBV12-4 | CASTRGGGSEAFF | TGTGCCAGCACCCGAGGGGGGGGAAGTGAAGCTTTCTTT
TRBJ2-1 | TRBD1 | NA | TRBV5-1 | CASSVGQGNNEQFF | TGCGCCAGCAGCGTGGGACAGGGGAACAATGAGCAGTTCTTC
TRBJ1-2 | NA | NA | TRBV28 | CASSGTGPNYGYTF | TGTGCCAGCAGTGGAACAGGCCCTAACTATGGCTACACCTTC
TRBJ1-1 | NA | NA | TRBV21-1 | CASSKVNGTGGPVNTEAFF | TGTGCCAGCAGCAAAGTGAATGGGACAGGTGGGCCTGTGAACACTGAAGCTTTCTTT
TRBJ2-7 | NA | once | TRBV2 | CASLQGEGSYEQYF | TGTGCCAGCTTACAGGGAGAGGGCTCCTACGAGCAGTACTTC
TRBJ1-5 | NA | few | TRBV5-1 | CASSLTGQGQPQHF | TGCGCCAGCAGCTTAACAGGGCAGGGTCAGCCCCAGCATTTT